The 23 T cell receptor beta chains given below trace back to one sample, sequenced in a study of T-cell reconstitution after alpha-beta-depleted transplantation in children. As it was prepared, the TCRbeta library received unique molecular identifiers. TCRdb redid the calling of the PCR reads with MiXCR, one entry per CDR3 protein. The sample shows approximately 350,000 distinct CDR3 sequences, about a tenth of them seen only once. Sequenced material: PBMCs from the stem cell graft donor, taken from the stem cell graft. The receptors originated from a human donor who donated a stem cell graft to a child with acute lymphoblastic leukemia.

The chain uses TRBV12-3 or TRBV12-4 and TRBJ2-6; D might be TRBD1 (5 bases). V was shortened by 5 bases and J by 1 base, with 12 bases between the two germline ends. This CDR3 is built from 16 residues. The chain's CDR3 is CASSAQQESGANVLTF. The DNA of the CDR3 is TGTGCCAGCAGTGCCCAACAGGAGTCTGGGGCCAACGTCCTGACTTTC.

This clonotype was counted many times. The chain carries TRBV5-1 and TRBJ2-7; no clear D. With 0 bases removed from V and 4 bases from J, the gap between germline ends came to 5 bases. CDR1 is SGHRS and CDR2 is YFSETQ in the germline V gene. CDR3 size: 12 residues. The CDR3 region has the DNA TGCGCCAGCAGCTTGGTGGGGTACGAGCAGTACTTC. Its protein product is CASSLVGYEQYF.

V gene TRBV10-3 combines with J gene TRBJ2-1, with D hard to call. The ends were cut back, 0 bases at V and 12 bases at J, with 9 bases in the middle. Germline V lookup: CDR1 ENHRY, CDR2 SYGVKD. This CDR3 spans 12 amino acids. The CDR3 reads CAISESGIPQFF. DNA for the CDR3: TGTGCCATCAGTGAGTCGGGGATCCCGCAGTTCTTC.

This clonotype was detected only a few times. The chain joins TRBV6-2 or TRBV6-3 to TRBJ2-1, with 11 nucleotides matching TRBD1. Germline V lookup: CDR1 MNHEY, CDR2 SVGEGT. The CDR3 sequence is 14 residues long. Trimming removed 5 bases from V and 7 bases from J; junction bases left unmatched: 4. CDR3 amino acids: CASSRTGGINEQFF. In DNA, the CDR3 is TGTGCCAGCAGTCGGACAGGGGGCATTAATGAGCAGTTCTTC.

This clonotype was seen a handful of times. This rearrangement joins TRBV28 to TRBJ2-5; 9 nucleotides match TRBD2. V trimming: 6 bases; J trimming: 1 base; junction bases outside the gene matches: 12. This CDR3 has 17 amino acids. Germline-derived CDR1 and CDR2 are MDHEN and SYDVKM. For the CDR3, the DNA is TGTGCCAGCAGAACAAATGCGGGAGGGCGGGGCCAAGAGACCCAGTACTTC. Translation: CASRTNAGGRGQETQYF.

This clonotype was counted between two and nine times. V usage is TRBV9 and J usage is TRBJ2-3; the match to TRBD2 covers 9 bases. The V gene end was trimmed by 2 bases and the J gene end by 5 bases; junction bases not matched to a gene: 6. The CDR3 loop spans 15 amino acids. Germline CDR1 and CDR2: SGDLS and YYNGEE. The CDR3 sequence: CASSVGTSPQDTQYF. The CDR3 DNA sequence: TGTGCCAGCAGCGTCGGGACTAGCCCACAAGATACGCAGTATTTT.

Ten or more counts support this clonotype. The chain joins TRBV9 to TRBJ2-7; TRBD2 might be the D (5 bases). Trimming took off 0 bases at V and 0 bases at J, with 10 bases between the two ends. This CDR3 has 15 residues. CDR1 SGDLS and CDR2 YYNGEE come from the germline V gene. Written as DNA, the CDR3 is TGTGCCAGCAGCGTAGGGGGAGAGAGCTCCTACGAGCAGTACTTC. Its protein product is CASSVGGESSYEQYF. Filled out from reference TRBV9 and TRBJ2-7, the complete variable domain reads DSGVTQTPKHLITATGQRVTLRCSPRSGDLSVYWYQQSLDQGLQFLIQYYNGEERAKGNILERFSAQQFPDLHSELNLSSLELGDSALYFCASSVGGESSYEQYFGPGTRLTVT.

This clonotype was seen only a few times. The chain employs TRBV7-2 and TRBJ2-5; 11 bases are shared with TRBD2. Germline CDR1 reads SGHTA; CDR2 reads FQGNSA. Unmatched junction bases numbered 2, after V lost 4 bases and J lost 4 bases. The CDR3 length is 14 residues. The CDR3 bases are TGTGCCAGCAGCTCCCTAGCGGGAGGAGAGACCCAGTACTTC. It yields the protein CASSSLAGGETQYF.

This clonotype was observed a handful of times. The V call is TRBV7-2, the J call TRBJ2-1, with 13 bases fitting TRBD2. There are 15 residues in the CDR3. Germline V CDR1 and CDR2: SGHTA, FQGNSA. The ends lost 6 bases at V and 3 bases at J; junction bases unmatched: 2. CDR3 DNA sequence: TGTGCCAGCAGTAGACTAGCGGGAGGCTACAATGAGCAGTTCTTC. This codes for CASSRLAGGYNEQFF.

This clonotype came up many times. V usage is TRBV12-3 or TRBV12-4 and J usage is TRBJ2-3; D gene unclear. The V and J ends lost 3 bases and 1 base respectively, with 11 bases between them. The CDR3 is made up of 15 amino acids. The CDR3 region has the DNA TGTGCCAGCAGTTTGGAACGAGACCGCACAGATACGCAGTATTTT. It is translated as CASSLERDRTDTQYF.

CDR3 sequence: CASSEGSGTGQETQYF. Written as DNA, the CDR3 is TGCGCCAGCAGTGAGGGTAGCGGGACTGGCCAAGAGACCCAGTACTTC. The chain carries TRBV10-1 and TRBJ2-5; the match to TRBD2 covers 8 bases. Trimming took 2 bases from V and 1 from J; bases not matched to a gene: 6. The germline V gene encodes CDR1 WNHNN and CDR2 SYGVQD (reference sequence). The CDR3 runs 16 residues.

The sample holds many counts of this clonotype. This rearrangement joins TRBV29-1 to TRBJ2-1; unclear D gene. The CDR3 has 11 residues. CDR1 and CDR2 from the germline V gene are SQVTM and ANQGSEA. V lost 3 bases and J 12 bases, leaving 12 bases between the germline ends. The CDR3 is CSVDRALVQFF. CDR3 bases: TGCAGCGTTGATCGGGCCCTGGTGCAGTTCTTC.

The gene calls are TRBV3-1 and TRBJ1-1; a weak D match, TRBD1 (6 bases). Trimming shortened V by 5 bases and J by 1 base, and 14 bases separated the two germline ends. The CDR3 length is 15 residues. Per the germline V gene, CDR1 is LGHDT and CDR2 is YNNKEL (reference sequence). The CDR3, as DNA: TGTGCCAGCAGCTCCAGTGGGGGGGCGAACACTGAAGCTTTCTTT. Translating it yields CASSSSGGANTEAFF.

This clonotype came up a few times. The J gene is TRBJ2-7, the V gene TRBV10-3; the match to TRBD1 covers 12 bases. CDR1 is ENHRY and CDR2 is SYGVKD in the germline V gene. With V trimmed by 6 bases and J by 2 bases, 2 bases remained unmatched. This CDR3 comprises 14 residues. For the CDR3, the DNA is TGTGCCATCAGCCGGGACAGGGGGCCCTACGAGCAGTACTTC. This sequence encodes CAISRDRGPYEQYF.

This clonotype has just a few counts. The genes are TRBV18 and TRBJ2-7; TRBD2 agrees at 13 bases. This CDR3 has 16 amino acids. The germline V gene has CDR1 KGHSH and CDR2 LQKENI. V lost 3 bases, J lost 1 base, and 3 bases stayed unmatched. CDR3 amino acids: CASSPGLAGESYEQYF. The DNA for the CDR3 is TGTGCCAGCTCACCCGGACTAGCGGGAGAGTCCTACGAGCAGTACTTC.

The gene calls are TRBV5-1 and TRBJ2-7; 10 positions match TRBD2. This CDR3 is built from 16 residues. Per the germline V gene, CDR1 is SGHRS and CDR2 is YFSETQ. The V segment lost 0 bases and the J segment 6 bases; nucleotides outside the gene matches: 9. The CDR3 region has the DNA TGCGCCAGCAGCTTGGCCCCTAGCGGGAGTTCGGGCGAGCAGTACTTC. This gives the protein CASSLAPSGSSGEQYF.

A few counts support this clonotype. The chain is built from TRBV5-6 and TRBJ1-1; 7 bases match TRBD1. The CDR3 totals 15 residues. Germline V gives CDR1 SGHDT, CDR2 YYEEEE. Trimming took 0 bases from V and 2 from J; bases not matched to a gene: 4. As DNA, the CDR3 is TGTGCCAGCAGCTTGGTGACAGGGTTCAACACTGAAGCTTTCTTT. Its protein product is CASSLVTGFNTEAFF. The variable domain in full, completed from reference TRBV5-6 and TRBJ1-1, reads DAGVTQSPTHLIKTRGQQVTLRCSPKSGHDTVSWYQQALGQGPQFIFQYYEEEERQRGNFPDRFSGHQFPNYSSELNVNALLLGDSALYLCASSLVTGFNTEAFFGQGTRLTVV.

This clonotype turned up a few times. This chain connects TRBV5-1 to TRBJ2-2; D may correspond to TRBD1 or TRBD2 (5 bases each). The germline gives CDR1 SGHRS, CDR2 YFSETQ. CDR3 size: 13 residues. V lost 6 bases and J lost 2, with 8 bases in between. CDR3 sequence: CASTRGNTGELFF. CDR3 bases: TGCGCCAGCACGAGGGGCAACACCGGGGAGCTGTTTTTT.

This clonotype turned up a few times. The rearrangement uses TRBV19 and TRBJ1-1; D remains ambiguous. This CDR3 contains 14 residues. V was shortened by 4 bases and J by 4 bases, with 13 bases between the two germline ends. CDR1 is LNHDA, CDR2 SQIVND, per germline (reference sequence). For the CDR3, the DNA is TGTGCCAGTAGTACTCCTCAGAGCGGCACTGAAGCTTTCTTT. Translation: CASSTPQSGTEAFF.

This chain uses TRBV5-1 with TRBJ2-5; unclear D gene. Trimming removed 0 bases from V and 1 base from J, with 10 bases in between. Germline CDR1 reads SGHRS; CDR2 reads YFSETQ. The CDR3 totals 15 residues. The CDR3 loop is CASSLEGQSQETQYF. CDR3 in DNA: TGCGCCAGCAGCTTGGAAGGCCAGTCCCAAGAGACCCAGTACTTC.

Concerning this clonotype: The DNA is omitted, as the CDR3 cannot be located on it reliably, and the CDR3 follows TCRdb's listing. The chain's CDR3 is CASTLWGSGTNTGEPFF. This chain joins TRBV5-1 and TRBJ2-2; the listed D gene, TRBD2, was not tested against the DNA. Inclusive of both ends, the CDR3 amounts to 17 amino acids. The germline V gene has CDR1 SGHRS and CDR2 YFSETQ.

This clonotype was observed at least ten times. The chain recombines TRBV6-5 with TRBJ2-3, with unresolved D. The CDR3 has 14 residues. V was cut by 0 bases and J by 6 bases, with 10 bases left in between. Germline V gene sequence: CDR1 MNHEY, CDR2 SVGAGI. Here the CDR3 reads CASSYSSDRDTQYF. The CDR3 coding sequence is TGTGCCAGCAGTTACTCCTCAGATCGGGATACGCAGTATTTT.

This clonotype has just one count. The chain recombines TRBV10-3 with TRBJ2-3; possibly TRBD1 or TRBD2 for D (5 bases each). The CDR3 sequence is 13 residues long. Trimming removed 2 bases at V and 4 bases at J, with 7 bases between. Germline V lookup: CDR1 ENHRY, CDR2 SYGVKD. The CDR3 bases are TGTGCCATCAGTGAGGGGACCCCAGATACGCAGTATTTT. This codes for CAISEGTPDTQYF.